The rows below give T cell receptor beta chains drawn from one sample of a study of human thymus T cells. Assay used: immunoSEQ multiplex PCR; TCRdb lists only in-frame clones, some missing. This table holds some 120,000 clones, 90% to 95% found once. The sample consisted of thymus tissue. Receptor source: a boy less than two years old with a congenital heart defect but otherwise immunologically healthy. The CDR3 runs from the conserved cysteine through the conserved F or W. D genes are given only for firm matches. A row's size may be missing; if present it is once, few, many or a size class.

TRBJ1-3	NA	NA	TRBV7-9	CASSPMWFQGAGNTIYF	TGTGCCAGCAGCCCAATGTGGTTCCAGGGCGCAGGAAACACCATATATTTT
TRBJ1-2	NA	NA	TRBV2	CASSTVYGYTF	TGTGCCAGCAGTACAGTCTATGGCTACACCTTC
TRBJ1-5	NA	NA	TRBV30	CAWSVQGGVWNQPQHF	TGTGCCTGGAGTGTGCAGGGAGGGGTATGGAATCAGCCCCAGCATTTT
TRBJ2-1	NA	TRBD1	TRBV7-9	CASSDRDSYNEQFF	TGTGCCAGCAGCGATCGGGACAGTTACAATGAGCAGTTCTTC
TRBJ1-3	NA	NA	TRBV25-1	CASSERSRSSGNTIYF	TGTGCCAGCAGTGAGCGGTCCCGGAGCTCTGGAAACACCATATATTTT
TRBJ1-3	NA	TRBD1	TRBV7-2	CASSSPSGRGPGNTIYF	TGTGCCAGCAGCTCGCCCTCTGGCAGGGGGCCTGGAAACACCATATATTTT
TRBJ1-1	NA	TRBD1	TRBV6-5	CASSYEDRGRGVAFF	TGTGCCAGCAGTTACGAGGACAGGGGGCGCGGAGTGGCTTTCTTT
TRBJ2-1	NA	NA	TRBV28	CASSHFGPRSDNEQFF	TGTGCCAGCAGTCATTTTGGCCCTCGGAGTGACAATGAGCAGTTCTTC
TRBJ2-1	NA	TRBD2	TRBV7-8	CASSPLAGGPSEQFF	TGTGCCAGCAGCCCCTTGGCGGGGGGGCCTAGTGAGCAGTTCTTC
TRBJ1-4	NA	NA	TRBV10-3	CAISDELRGTNEKLFF	TGTGCCATCAGTGACGAATTAAGAGGGACTAATGAAAAACTGTTTTTT
TRBJ1-5	NA	NA	TRBV19	CASSSRDPHSNQPQHF	TGTGCCAGTAGTTCCCGGGACCCCCATAGCAATCAGCCCCAGCATTTT
TRBJ2-1	NA	NA	TRBV27	CASSLFSGSTHNEQFF	TGTGCCAGCAGTTTATTTTCGGGATCGACACACAATGAGCAGTTCTTC
TRBJ2-1	NA	NA	TRBV7-6	CASSRHFGTYNEQFF	TGTGCCAGCAGCCGCCACTTTGGAACCTACAATGAGCAGTTCTTC
TRBJ2-7	NA	TRBD2	TRBV9	CASSLFSGGTYEQYF	TGTGCCAGCAGCCTATTTAGCGGGGGGACCTACGAGCAGTACTTC
TRBJ2-1	NA	TRBD1	TRBV14	CASSQAGQGRLDEQFF	TGTGCCAGCAGCCAAGCGGGACAGGGACGTTTAGATGAGCAGTTCTTC
TRBJ1-2	NA	NA	TRBV29-1	CSVETGNYGYTF	TGCAGCGTTGAAACAGGGAACTATGGCTACACCTTC
TRBJ1-5	few	NA	TRBV19	CASGPGEPQHF	TGTGCCAGTGGCCCGGGAGAGCCCCAGCATTTT
TRBJ2-7	NA	NA	TRBV6-1	CASSEDVFQQAYEQYF	TGTGCCAGCAGTGAAGACGTCTTCCAGCAAGCCTACGAGCAGTACTTC
TRBJ1-2	NA	NA	TRBV20-1	CRWGSRGYTF	TGCAGGTGGGGATCTCGGGGCTACACCTTC
TRBJ2-1	NA	NA	TRBV6-1	CASSEIEWSDWGNEQFF	TGTGCCAGCAGTGAGATCGAATGGTCTGATTGGGGGAATGAGCAGTTCTTC
TRBJ2-5	NA	TRBD2	TRBV5-8	CASSSGAGGHVTQYF	TGTGCCAGCAGCAGTGGGGCGGGGGGGCACGTGACCCAGTACTTC
TRBJ2-1	NA	TRBD2	TRBV9	CASSVGPAGGYNEQFF	TGTGCCAGCAGCGTAGGCCCAGCGGGGGGCTACAATGAGCAGTTCTTC
TRBJ1-2	once	NA	TRBV27	CASIQLYVRTANYGYTF	TGTGCCAGCATCCAGTTATACGTTAGGACAGCTAACTATGGCTACACCTTC
TRBJ1-5	once	NA	TRBV7-7	CASSCPDRKRQPQHF	TGTGCTAGCAGCTGCCCAGACAGGAAGCGCCAGCCCCAGCATTTT
TRBJ2-7	NA	TRBD2	TRBV27	CASSLGTSGYEQYF	TGTGCCAGCAGTTTAGGGACTAGCGGCTACGAGCAGTACTTC
TRBJ1-2	NA	TRBD1	TRBV6-5	CASIGTGADGYTF	TGTGCCAGCATCGGGACAGGGGCTGATGGCTACACCTTC
TRBJ2-5	NA	TRBD1	TRBV10-3	CAIGNRDRDQETQYF	TGTGCCATCGGAAACCGGGACAGGGACCAAGAGACCCAGTACTTC
TRBJ1-3	NA	NA	TRBV4-2	CASSQGLGRSSGNTIYF	TGTGCCAGCAGCCAAGGGCTAGGTAGAAGCTCTGGAAACACCATATATTTT
TRBJ2-4	NA	TRBD2	TRBV4-2	CASSQDLLAANIQYF	TGTGCCAGCAGCCAAGATCTTCTAGCGGCTAACATTCAGTACTTC
TRBJ1-2	NA	NA	TRBV28	CASSLKDPRGPQPYTF	TGTGCCAGCAGTTTAAAGGATCCCAGAGGCCCCCAACCCTACACCTTC
TRBJ2-5	NA	TRBD1	TRBV28	CASSFRDRIPQETQYF	TGTGCCAGCAGTTTTCGGGACAGAATCCCCCAAGAGACCCAGTACTTC
TRBJ1-4	NA	TRBD1	TRBV18	CASSLDRGRDEKLFF	TGTGCCAGCTCACTTGACAGGGGCCGGGATGAAAAACTGTTTTTT
TRBJ1-2	NA	NA	TRBV5-6	CASTGIHGYTF	TGTGCCAGCACGGGCATCCATGGCTACACCTTC
TRBJ2-2	NA	TRBD2	TRBV13	CASSEKTSGGASPQNTGELFF	TGTGCCAGCAGCGAAAAGACTAGCGGGGGGGCTTCCCCTCAGAACACCGGGGAGCTGTTTTTT
TRBJ1-1	once	TRBD1	TRBV7-9	CASSTRPGQKGGAFF	TGTGCCAGCAGCACCAGACCGGGACAGAAGGGGGGGGCTTTCTTT
TRBJ2-3	NA	NA	TRBV4-2	CASSQDIGREVADTQYF	TGTGCCAGCAGCCAAGATATTGGCAGGGAGGTTGCAGATACGCAGTATTTT
TRBJ2-5	NA	NA	TRBV4-1	CASSRRRGGTDYLYQETQYF	TGCGCCAGCAGCCGAAGAAGGGGCGGGACAGACTATTTGTACCAAGAGACCCAGTACTTC
TRBJ1-6	NA	NA	TRBV7-2	CASSLRPQTSYNSPLHF	TGTGCCAGCAGCTTACGTCCCCAAACCAGTTATAATTCACCCCTCCACTTT
TRBJ2-3	NA	TRBD2	TRBV2	CASRVSGGSTDTQYF	TGTGCCAGCAGAGTTAGCGGGGGTAGCACAGATACGCAGTATTTT
TRBJ2-7	NA	NA	TRBV5-1	CASSLAGAHNEQYF	TGCGCCAGCAGCTTGGCGGGGGCCCATAACGAGCAGTACTTC
TRBJ1-5	NA	NA	TRBV5-6	CASTSRSLLAAQPQHF	TGTGCCAGCACCTCGCGGAGCCTGCTAGCGGCTCAGCCCCAGCATTTT
TRBJ1-5	NA	NA	TRBV19	CASSSPSNQPQHF	TGTGCCAGTAGTTCTCCTAGCAATCAGCCCCAGCATTTT
TRBJ1-2	NA	NA	TRBV4-1	CASSQVHNYGYTF	TGCGCCAGCAGCCAAGTCCATAACTATGGCTACACCTTC
TRBJ1-5	NA	NA	TRBV9	CASSTSPGEWRNQPQHF	TGTGCCAGCAGCACGAGCCCCGGGGAGTGGCGCAATCAGCCCCAGCATTTT
TRBJ1-3	once	TRBD1	TRBV9	CASSLTGTVSGNTIYF	TGTGCCAGCAGCTTAACCGGGACAGTCTCTGGAAACACCATATATTTT
TRBJ2-7	NA	TRBD1	TRBV5-1	CASSLPGQGPYEQYF	TGCGCCAGCAGCTTGCCCGGACAGGGACCCTACGAGCAGTACTTC